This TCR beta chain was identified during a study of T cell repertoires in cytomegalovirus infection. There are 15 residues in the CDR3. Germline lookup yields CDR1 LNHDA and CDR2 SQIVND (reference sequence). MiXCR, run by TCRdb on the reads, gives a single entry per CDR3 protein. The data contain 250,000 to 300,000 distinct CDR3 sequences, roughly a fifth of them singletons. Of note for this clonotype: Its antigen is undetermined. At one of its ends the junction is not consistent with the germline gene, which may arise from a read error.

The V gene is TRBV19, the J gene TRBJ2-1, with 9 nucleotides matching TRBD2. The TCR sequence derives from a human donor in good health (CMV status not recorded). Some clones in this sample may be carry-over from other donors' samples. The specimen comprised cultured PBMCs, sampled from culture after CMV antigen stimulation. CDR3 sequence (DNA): TGTGCCAGTAGTTTTGGTAGCGGGAGTTACAGTGAGCAGTTCTTC. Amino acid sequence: CASSFGSGSYSEQFF. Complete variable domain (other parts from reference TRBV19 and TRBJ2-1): DGGITQSPKYLFRKEGQNVTLSCEQNLNHDAMYWYRQDPGQGLRLIYYSQIVNDFQKGDIAEGYSVSREKKESFPLTVTSAQKNPTAFYLCASSFGSGSYSEQFFGPGTRLTVL.